The 21 T cell receptor beta chains presented below share a single source sample, sequenced in a study of response to subunit inactivated influenza vaccine. TCRdb reprocessed the RT-PCR reads via MiXCR and lists one record per CDR3 protein. The sample records 170,000 or so distinct CDR3 sequences, about 10% being singletons. Source: CD8+ T cells sorted from PBMCs, taken roughly 24 months after vaccination. These receptors all come from a man between 50 and 69 years old who received an inactivated influenza vaccine.

The chain has TRBV18 and TRBJ2-3, with 9 bases aligning to TRBD1. CDR3 length equals 16 residues. CDR1 and CDR2 (germline): KGHSH, LQKENI. Germline trimming cut 2 bases from V and 1 base from J; bases unmatched to any gene: 4. The CDR3 bases are TGTGCCAGCTCACCAACCCGGACAGGGGGCACAGATACGCAGTATTTT. Translation gives CASSPTRTGGTDTQYF.

This clonotype appeared many times. One end of the junction varies from germline; a read error may be responsible. The V and J genes are TRBV12-3 or TRBV12-4 and TRBJ2-1; TRBD2 matches 8 bases. The CDR3 has 13 amino acids. The CDR3 nucleotides read TGTGCAAGTAGCGGGATATTAATAAGGGATCAGGGATTC. This encodes CASSGILIRDQGF.

V and J are TRBV27 and TRBJ1-4; no reliable D call. CDR1 and CDR2 from the germline V gene are MNHEY and SMNVEV (reference sequence). V dropped 2 bases and J dropped 10 bases, with 8 bases sitting between them. CDR3 length: 12 residues. The CDR3 region has the DNA TGTGCCAGCAGTTTAGGAGGGAGAAAACTGTTTTTT. Protein: CASSLGGRKLFF.

This clonotype was observed a handful of times. This chain uses TRBV9 with TRBJ1-5; D ambiguous. This CDR3 is 14 amino acids long. Between the trimmed V and J ends, which lost 4 bases and 3 bases, there was a span of 11 bases. Per germline, CDR1 SGDLS and CDR2 YYNGEE. CDR3 nucleotides: TGTGCCAGCAGCATCAGTCTTGACAATCAGCCCCAGCATTTT. Translation: CASSISLDNQPQHF.

In its sample, this clonotype was seen many times. The chain recombines TRBV9 with TRBJ2-1, with a possible D match to TRBD2 (5 bases). V was shortened by 0 bases and J by 7 bases, with 17 bases between the two germline ends. In germline, CDR1 is SGDLS, CDR2 YYNGEE. This CDR3 spans 16 amino acids. The CDR3 DNA reads as TGTGCCAGCAGCGTAGAGTCCTTCCGGGGAAGGAATGAGCAGTTCTTC. This sequence encodes CASSVESFRGRNEQFF. Together with reference TRBV9 and TRBJ2-1, the CDR3 gives the full variable domain: DSGVTQTPKHLITATGQRVTLRCSPRSGDLSVYWYQQSLDQGLQFLIQYYNGEERAKGNILERFSAQQFPDLHSELNLSSLELGDSALYFCASSVESFRGRNEQFFGPGTRLTVL.

The chain combines TRBV9 with TRBJ2-5, with a tentative D call TRBD2 (6 bases). The CDR3 length is 15 residues. Germline lookup yields CDR1 SGDLS and CDR2 YYNGEE. Trimming cost V 0 bases and J 5 bases, with 14 bases left between them. In DNA form, the CDR3 reads TGTGCCAGCAGCGTAGCCGGGGGAGAGGGGGAGACCCAGTACTTC. Amino acid sequence: CASSVAGGEGETQYF.

This clonotype was found many times. The V and J genes are TRBV7-9 and TRBJ2-1, with no clear D. This CDR3 region has 12 residues. V was pared by 3 bases and J by 3 bases, with 3 bases between. Germline V gives CDR1 SEHNR, CDR2 FQNEAQ (reference sequence). The CDR3 loop is CASSLRYNEQFF. The CDR3 region has the DNA TGTGCCAGCAGCTTGCGCTACAATGAGCAGTTCTTC.

This chain links TRBV7-2 with TRBJ2-3; 8 bases are a match to TRBD2. The CDR3 extends over 16 amino acids. The germline CDR1 and CDR2 sequences are SGHTA and FQGNSA. V lost 3 bases, J lost 2 bases, and 7 bases stayed unmatched. The DNA for the CDR3 is TGTGCCAGCAGCTTCGAGCGGGGGCCGTTCACAGATACGCAGTATTTT. This gives the protein CASSFERGPFTDTQYF.

This clonotype was counted once. The rearrangement joins TRBV9 to TRBJ2-5; D might be TRBD1 (5 bases). The CDR3 sequence is 17 residues long. V was trimmed by 0 bases and J by 3 bases, leaving 18 bases between them. Germline-derived CDR1 and CDR2 are SGDLS and YYNGEE. CDR3 protein: CASSVGLTVYNKETQYF. Here the CDR3 DNA reads TGTGCCAGCAGCGTAGGGCTGACAGTATACAACAAAGAGACCCAGTACTTC.

This chain links TRBV7-2 with TRBJ2-7; 7 bases fit TRBD2. J gave up 2 bases and V 3 bases, and 7 bases lay outside the gene matches. CDR3 size: 15 residues. Germline loops: CDR1 SGHTA, CDR2 FQGNSA. The chain's CDR3 is CASSLGLTGTYEQYF. CDR3 bases: TGTGCCAGCAGCTTGGGACTAACGGGAACCTACGAGCAGTACTTC.

This clonotype appeared many times. CDR3 protein: CASSIDLASGNYNEQFF. CDR3 DNA sequence: TGTGCCAGTAGTATAGATCTTGCCAGCGGGAACTACAATGAGCAGTTCTTC. The genes are TRBV19 and TRBJ2-1; 7 bases map to TRBD2. V lost 0 bases to trimming and J lost 3 bases; unmatched junction nucleotides: 8. Looked up from germline, CDR1 is LNHDA and CDR2 is SQIVND (reference sequence). This CDR3 is 17 amino acids long.

This clonotype turned up a few times. The CDR3 DNA is TGCAGTGCTAGTAGGGCGGGGAGCACAGATACGCAGTATTTT. Amino acids: CSASRAGSTDTQYF. This chain joins TRBV20-1 and TRBJ2-3; maybe TRBD2 (6 bases). Between the trimmed V and J ends, which lost 3 bases and 0 bases, there was a span of 10 bases. The CDR3 totals 14 residues. Germline CDR1 DFQATT, CDR2 SNEGSKA (reference sequence).

This clonotype came up many times. V usage is TRBV5-1 and J usage is TRBJ2-7, with 8 bases fitting TRBD1. The ends lost 4 bases at V and 8 bases at J; junction bases unmatched: 11. This CDR3 has 14 residues. Germline V gene lookup returns CDR1 SGHRS and CDR2 YFSETQ. DNA of the CDR3: TGCGCCAGCAGCCCAGGACAGGGAAGAGAAAAGCAGTACTTC. It translates to CASSPGQGREKQYF.

The chain uses TRBV28 and TRBJ1-1; the D is unclear. This CDR3 comprises 15 residues. The V end was cut by 5 bases, the J end by 4 bases, with 17 bases between. Germline V gene sequence: CDR1 MDHEN, CDR2 SYDVKM. CDR3 sequence: CASSPLGGKSTEAFF. The CDR3 DNA reads as TGTGCCAGCAGTCCCCTGGGAGGGAAGAGCACTGAAGCTTTCTTT.

J is TRBJ2-2 and V is TRBV7-6; 7 bases align to TRBD2. The V and J ends lost 6 bases and 6 bases, in that order; junction bases with no gene match: 10. Germline loops: CDR1 SGHVS, CDR2 FNYEAQ. This CDR3 has 15 residues. CDR3 region: CASRIDGGMAGELFF. CDR3 nucleotide sequence: TGTGCCAGCAGAATAGACGGGGGGATGGCCGGGGAGCTGTTTTTT.

This clonotype was seen a few times. V and J are TRBV7-9 and TRBJ2-1; D not resolved. V was pared by 1 base and J by 9 bases, with 7 bases between. Germline V gives CDR1 SEHNR, CDR2 FQNEAQ (reference sequence). The CDR3 runs 12 residues. DNA of the CDR3: TGTGCCAGCAGCTTAGTCAGCCGTGAGCAGTTCTTC. Translating it yields CASSLVSREQFF.

The rearrangement uses TRBV29-1 and TRBJ2-7; the match to TRBD1 covers 10 bases. The CDR3 extends over 14 amino acids. Germline V CDR1 and CDR2: SQVTM, ANQGSEA. CDR3 nucleotides: TGCAGTTTCCGCATAGGACAGGGGGCCTACGAGCAGTACTTC. Translating gives CSFRIGQGAYEQYF.

The chain links TRBV21-1 to TRBJ2-3. TRBV21-1 is described as a pseudogene. The CDR3 runs to 16 residues. CDR3 DNA sequence: TGTGCCAGCAGCTTACCTATGAGACCTAAAGGAGATACGCAGTATTTT. It specifies CASSLPMRPKGDTQYF.

In its sample, this clonotype was seen a few times. The genes are TRBV28 and TRBJ2-4, with a possible D match to TRBD1 (6 bases). Germline V gives CDR1 MDHEN, CDR2 SYDVKM. This CDR3 region has 19 residues. V was clipped by 3 bases and J by 1 base, with 22 bases between them. CDR3 in amino acids: CASSFRFRTGLTAKNIQYF. Here the CDR3 DNA reads TGTGCCAGCAGTTTTAGGTTCAGAACAGGGCTCACTGCCAAAAACATTCAGTACTTC. Full variable domain (rest looked up from reference TRBV28 and TRBJ2-4): DVKVTQSSRYLVKRTGEKVFLECVQDMDHENMFWYRQDPGLGLRLIYFSYDVKMKEKGDIPEGYSVSREKKERFSLILESASTNQTSMYLCASSFRFRTGLTAKNIQYFGAGTRLSVL.

This clonotype is classed as medium-sized. The V call is TRBV12-3 or TRBV12-4, the J call TRBJ1-5, with D uncertain. This CDR3 spans 13 amino acids. V was shortened by 3 bases and J by 6 bases, with 9 bases between the two germline ends. CDR3 in DNA: TGTGCCAGCAGTTTCACAGCAGCTCAGCCCCAGCATTTT. The encoded protein is CASSFTAAQPQHF.

The rearrangement uses TRBV7-9 and TRBJ1-1, with TRBD1 matching over 8 bases. The CDR3 consists of 15 residues. Germline CDR1 reads SEHNR; CDR2 reads FQNEAQ (reference sequence). Trimming took 9 bases from V and 1 from J; bases not matched to a gene: 10. The CDR3 reads CARSQRTGRNTEAFF. Here the CDR3 DNA reads TGTGCCAGAAGCCAGCGGACAGGGCGGAACACTGAAGCTTTCTTT. The full variable domain, in which reference TRBV7-9 and TRBJ1-1 provide the parts outside the CDR3, is DTGVSQNPRHKITKRGQNVTFRCDPISEHNRLYWYRQTLGQGPEFLTYFQNEAQLEKSRLLSDRFSAERPKGSFSTLEIQRTEQGDSAMYLCARSQRTGRNTEAFFGQGTRLTVV.